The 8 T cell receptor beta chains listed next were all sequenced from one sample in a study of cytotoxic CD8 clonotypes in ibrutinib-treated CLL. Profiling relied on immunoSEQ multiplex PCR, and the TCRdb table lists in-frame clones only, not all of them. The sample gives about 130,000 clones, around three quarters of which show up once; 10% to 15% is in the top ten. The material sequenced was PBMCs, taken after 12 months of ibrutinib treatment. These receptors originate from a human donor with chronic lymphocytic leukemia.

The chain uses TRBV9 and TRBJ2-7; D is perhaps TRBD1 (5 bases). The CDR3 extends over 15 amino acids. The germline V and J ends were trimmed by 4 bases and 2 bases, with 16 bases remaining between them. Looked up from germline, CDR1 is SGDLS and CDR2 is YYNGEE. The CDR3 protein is CASSPQPARAYEQYF. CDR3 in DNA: TGTGCCAGCAGCCCACAGCCGGCCAGGGCCTACGAGCAGTACTTC.

CDR3 protein: CAISGSGDEQFF. CDR3 nucleotide sequence: TGTGCCATCAGTGGATCGGGCGATGAGCAGTTCTTC. The chain couples TRBV10-3 to TRBJ2-1, with D hard to call. This CDR3 has 12 residues. The V and J ends lost 4 bases and 8 bases respectively, with 9 bases between them. The germline V gene encodes CDR1 ENHRY and CDR2 SYGVKD.

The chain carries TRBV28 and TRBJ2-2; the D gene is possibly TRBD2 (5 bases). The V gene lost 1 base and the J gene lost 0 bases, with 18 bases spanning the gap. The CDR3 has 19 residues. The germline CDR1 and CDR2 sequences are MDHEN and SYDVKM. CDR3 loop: CASSLLFTLRAANTGELFF. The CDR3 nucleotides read TGTGCCAGCAGTTTATTATTCACCCTCCGAGCGGCGAACACCGGGGAGCTGTTTTTT.

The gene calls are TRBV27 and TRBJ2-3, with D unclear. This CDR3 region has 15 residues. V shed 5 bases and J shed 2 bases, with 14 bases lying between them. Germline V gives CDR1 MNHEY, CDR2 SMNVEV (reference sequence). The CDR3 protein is CASSLTHSFTDTQYF. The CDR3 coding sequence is TGTGCCAGCAGTCTAACGCACAGTTTCACAGATACGCAGTATTTT.

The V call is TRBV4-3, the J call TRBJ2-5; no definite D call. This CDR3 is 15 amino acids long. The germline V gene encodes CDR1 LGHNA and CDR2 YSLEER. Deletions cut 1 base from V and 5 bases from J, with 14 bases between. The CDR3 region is CASSQGEVGFETQYF. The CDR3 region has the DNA TGCGCCAGCAGCCAAGGGGAAGTGGGATTTGAGACCCAGTACTTC.

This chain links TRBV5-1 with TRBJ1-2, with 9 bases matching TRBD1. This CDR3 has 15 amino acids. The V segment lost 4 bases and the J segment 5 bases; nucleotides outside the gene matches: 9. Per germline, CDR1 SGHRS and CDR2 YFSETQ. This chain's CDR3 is CASSLYMDRGYGYTF. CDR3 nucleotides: TGCGCCAGCAGCCTATATATGGACAGGGGTTATGGCTACACCTTC.

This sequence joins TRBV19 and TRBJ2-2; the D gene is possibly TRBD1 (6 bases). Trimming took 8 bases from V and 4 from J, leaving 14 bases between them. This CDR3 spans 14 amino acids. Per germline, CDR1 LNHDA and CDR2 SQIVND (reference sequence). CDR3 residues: CASQNRVRTGELFF. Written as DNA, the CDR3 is TGTGCCAGTCAAAACAGGGTCCGCACCGGGGAGCTGTTTTTT.

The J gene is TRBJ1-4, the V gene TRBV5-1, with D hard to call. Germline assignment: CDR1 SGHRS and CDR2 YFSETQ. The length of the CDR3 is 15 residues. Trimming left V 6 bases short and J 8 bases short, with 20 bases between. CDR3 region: CASTPGNVWPEKLFF. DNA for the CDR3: TGCGCCAGCACCCCAGGCAATGTCTGGCCGGAAAAACTGTTTTTT.